These T cell receptor beta chains were read from a single sample in a study of response to subunit inactivated influenza vaccine. MiXCR was run by TCRdb on the RT-PCR reads, yielding one entry per CDR3 protein. The repertoire holds hundreds of thousands of distinct CDR3 sequences, 14% seen once, with roughly 7.6% in the top ten. The sequencing here drew on PBMCs from blood, taken 14 to 15 days before vaccination. These receptors all come from a man aged 45-65 years who received an inactivated influenza vaccine. Both conserved end residues are part of each CDR3. The D gene is left open where the match is weak. Clone size is stated in some rows and not others, as once, few, many or a class when expanded.

abundance,d_gene,j_gene,v_gene,CDR3aa,CDR3nt
many,-,TRBJ2-5,TRBV20-1,CSASPGWETQYF,TGCAGTGCTAGCCCCGGATGGGAGACCCAGTACTTC
-,TRBD2,TRBJ2-7,TRBV6-1,CASTGTSGALGEQYF,TGTGCCAGCACCGGGACTAGCGGTGCCCTTGGCGAGCAGTACTTC
-,-,TRBJ2-5,TRBV5-1,CASSLGPSNQETQYF,TGCGCCAGCAGCTTGGGTCCGTCTAATCAAGAGACCCAGTACTTC
-,TRBD2,TRBJ2-1,TRBV10-3,CAISWSGGASVKNEQFF,TGTGCCATCAGTTGGAGCGGGGGGGCCTCGGTTAAGAATGAGCAGTTCTTC
-,TRBD1,TRBJ2-5,TRBV11-2,CASSAPTGGVDF,TGTGCCAGCAGCGCCCCGACAGGGGGGGTTGACTTC
-,-,TRBJ2-3,TRBV20-1,CSARAILRLARDTQYF,TGCAGTGCTAGAGCGATTCTCCGACTTGCGAGGGATACGCAGTATTTT
many,-,TRBJ2-3,TRBV12-3/TRBV12-4,CASSLWGRGVGDTQYF,TGTGCCAGCAGTTTATGGGGGCGGGGTGTGGGGGATACGCAGTATTTT
-,-,TRBJ1-5,TRBV7-2,CASSLSYRGGEPQHF,TGTGCCAGCAGCTTAAGCTATAGGGGAGGGGAGCCCCAGCATTTT
few,-,TRBJ1-2,TRBV21-1,CASSPRGTGKRAYGYTF,TGTGCCAGCAGCCCCCGCGGAACAGGGAAGCGGGCCTATGGCTACACCTTC
-,-,TRBJ2-2,TRBV12-3/TRBV12-4,CASSFFKTGELFF,TGTGCCAGCAGTTTCTTCAAAACCGGGGAGCTGTTTTTT
many,-,TRBJ1-5,TRBV28,CASTQEVNQPQHF,TGTGCCAGCACACAGGAAGTCAATCAGCCCCAGCATTTT
-,TRBD1,TRBJ1-3,TRBV29-1,CSEDSDRVFGNTIYF,TGCAGCGAGGATAGCGACAGGGTTTTTGGAAACACCATATATTTT
-,TRBD2,TRBJ2-7,TRBV4-2,CASSQSGGAYEQYF,TGTGCCAGCAGCCAAAGCGGGGGGGCCTACGAGCAGTACTTC
few,TRBD2,TRBJ2-5,TRBV30,CAWSDGRRQETQYF,TGTGCCTGGAGCGACGGGAGGAGGCAAGAGACCCAGTACTTC
few,-,TRBJ2-1,TRBV4-2,CASSQDRSNEQFF,TGTGCCAGCAGCCAAGACCGAAGCAATGAGCAGTTCTTC
few,-,TRBJ1-3,TRBV10-3,CAISERISSGNTIYF,TGTGCCATCAGTGAGCGCATAAGCTCTGGAAACACCATATATTTT
many,TRBD1,TRBJ1-4,TRBV20-1,CSAIGTVEKLFF,TGCAGTGCTATTGGGACAGTCGAAAAACTGTTTTTT
-,-,TRBJ2-2,TRBV2,CASRPGPENTGELFF,TGTGCCAGCAGGCCGGGACCCGAAAACACCGGGGAGCTGTTTTTT
few,TRBD2,TRBJ2-1,TRBV4-2,CASSQEWRELDNEQFF,TGTGCCAGCAGCCAAGAGTGGCGGGAGTTAGACAATGAGCAGTTCTTC
many,TRBD2,TRBJ2-2,TRBV20-1,CSAKLAGGPGELFF,TGCAGTGCTAAACTAGCGGGAGGGCCCGGGGAGCTGTTTTTT
few,-,TRBJ1-1,TRBV20-1,CSASGARVNTEAFF,TGCAGTGCTAGTGGAGCCAGGGTGAACACTGAAGCTTTCTTT
-,TRBD2,TRBJ2-5,TRBV11-2,CASSSGLGRLSRLETQYF,TGTGCCAGCAGCTCCGGACTAGGGCGATTAAGTCGGTTGGAGACCCAGTACTTC
few,-,TRBJ2-7,TRBV7-2,CASSLAVGPPSSYEQYF,TGTGCCAGCAGCTTAGCGGTAGGCCCACCGAGCTCCTACGAGCAGTACTTC
few,TRBD2,TRBJ2-1,TRBV27,CASSPRGSGSGRRVEQFF,TGTGCCAGCAGTCCCCGGGGGTCCGGTAGCGGGAGAAGAGTTGAGCAGTTCTTC
few,-,TRBJ1-2,TRBV7-9,CASSLARQYTF,TGTGCCAGCAGCTTAGCCCGGCAATACACCTTC
few,-,TRBJ1-1,TRBV19,CASKKDPLTTNTEAFF,TGTGCCAGTAAAAAGGACCCTCTAACAACAAACACTGAAGCTTTCTTT
few,-,TRBJ1-4,TRBV14,CASSQGRGEKLFF,TGTGCCAGCAGCCAGGGCCGGGGTGAAAAACTGTTTTTT
-,-,TRBJ1-4,TRBV7-2,CASSLETQGSGKLFF,TGTGCCAGCAGCTTAGAAACCCAGGGGTCTGGAAAACTGTTTTTT
few,TRBD1,TRBJ2-3,TRBV20-1,CSARVGQGTQYF,TGCAGTGCTAGAGTGGGACAGGGTACGCAGTATTTT
many,-,TRBJ2-7,TRBV27,CASSLRLTYEQYF,TGTGCCAGCAGTTTACGGCTGACCTACGAGCAGTACTTC
many,TRBD1,TRBJ1-2,TRBV7-9,CASSLGQGFGYTF,TGTGCCAGCAGCCTCGGACAGGGTTTCGGCTACACCTTC
-,TRBD2,TRBJ2-1,TRBV7-8,CASSLGGTSGGSEQFF,TGTGCCAGCAGCTTAGGAGGGACTAGCGGGGGGTCTGAGCAGTTCTTC
once,-,TRBJ2-1,TRBV24-1,CATSDLNSREQFF,TGTGCCACCAGTGATTTAAACAGCAGAGAGCAGTTCTTC
few,TRBD1,TRBJ2-3,TRBV4-2,CASSPDRATDTQYF,TGTGCCAGCAGCCCGGACAGGGCCACAGATACGCAGTATTTT
few,-,TRBJ1-5,TRBV20-1,CSASWSSLQHF,TGCAGTGCTAGTTGGTCTTCCCTTCAGCATTTT
-,-,TRBJ1-6,TRBV20-1,CSAVNEGYSPLHF,TGCAGTGCTGTAAATGAGGGATATTCACCCCTCCACTTT
-,TRBD1,TRBJ1-2,TRBV29-1,CSVSETGTNYGYTF,TGCAGCGTTTCGGAGACAGGGACTAACTATGGCTACACCTTC
few,-,TRBJ2-1,TRBV7-8,CASGWRDNEQFF,TGTGCCAGCGGCTGGCGGGACAATGAGCAGTTCTTC
few,TRBD1,TRBJ1-1,TRBV11-2,CASSLLGTAMLSTEAFF,TGTGCCAGCAGCTTGTTGGGGACAGCCATGTTGAGCACTGAAGCTTTCTTT